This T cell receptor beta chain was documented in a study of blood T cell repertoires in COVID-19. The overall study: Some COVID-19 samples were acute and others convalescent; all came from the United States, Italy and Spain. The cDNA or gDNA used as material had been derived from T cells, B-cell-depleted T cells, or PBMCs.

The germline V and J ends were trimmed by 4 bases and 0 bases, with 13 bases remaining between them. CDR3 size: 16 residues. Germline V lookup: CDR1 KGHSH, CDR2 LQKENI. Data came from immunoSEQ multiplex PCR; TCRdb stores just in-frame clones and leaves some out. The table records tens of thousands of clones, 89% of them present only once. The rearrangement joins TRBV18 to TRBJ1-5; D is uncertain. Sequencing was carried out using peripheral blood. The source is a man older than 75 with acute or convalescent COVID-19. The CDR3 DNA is TGTGCCAGCTCACGGTCAGGCATAAGTAGCAATCAGCCCCAGCATTTT. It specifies CASSRSGISSNQPQHF.